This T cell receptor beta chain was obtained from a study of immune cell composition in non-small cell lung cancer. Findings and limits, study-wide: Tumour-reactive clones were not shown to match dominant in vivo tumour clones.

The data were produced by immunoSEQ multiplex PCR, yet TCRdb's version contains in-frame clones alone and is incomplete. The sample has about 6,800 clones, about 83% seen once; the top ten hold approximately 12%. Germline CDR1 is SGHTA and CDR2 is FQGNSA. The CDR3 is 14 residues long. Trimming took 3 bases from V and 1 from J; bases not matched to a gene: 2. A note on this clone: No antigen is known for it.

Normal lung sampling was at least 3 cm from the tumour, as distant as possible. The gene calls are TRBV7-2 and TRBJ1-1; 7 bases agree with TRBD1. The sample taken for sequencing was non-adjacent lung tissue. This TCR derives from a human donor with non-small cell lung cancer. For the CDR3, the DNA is TGTGCCAGCAGCTTTGCAGGGGGGAACACTGAAGCTTTCTTT. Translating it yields CASSFAGGNTEAFF.